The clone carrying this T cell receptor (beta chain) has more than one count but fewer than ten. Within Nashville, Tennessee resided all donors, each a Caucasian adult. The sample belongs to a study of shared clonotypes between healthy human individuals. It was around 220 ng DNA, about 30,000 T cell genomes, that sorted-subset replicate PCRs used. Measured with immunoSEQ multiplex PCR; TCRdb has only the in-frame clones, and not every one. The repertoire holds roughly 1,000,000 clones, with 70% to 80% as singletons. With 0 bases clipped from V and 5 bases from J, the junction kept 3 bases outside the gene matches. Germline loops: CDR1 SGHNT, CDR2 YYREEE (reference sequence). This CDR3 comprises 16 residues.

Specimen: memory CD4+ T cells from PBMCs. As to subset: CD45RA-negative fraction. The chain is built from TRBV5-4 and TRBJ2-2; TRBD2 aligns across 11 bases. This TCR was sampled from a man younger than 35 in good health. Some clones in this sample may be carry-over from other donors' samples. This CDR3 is CASSLDRTSGTGELFF. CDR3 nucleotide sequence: TGTGCCAGCAGCTTGGATCGGACTAGCGGGACCGGGGAGCTGTTTTTT.